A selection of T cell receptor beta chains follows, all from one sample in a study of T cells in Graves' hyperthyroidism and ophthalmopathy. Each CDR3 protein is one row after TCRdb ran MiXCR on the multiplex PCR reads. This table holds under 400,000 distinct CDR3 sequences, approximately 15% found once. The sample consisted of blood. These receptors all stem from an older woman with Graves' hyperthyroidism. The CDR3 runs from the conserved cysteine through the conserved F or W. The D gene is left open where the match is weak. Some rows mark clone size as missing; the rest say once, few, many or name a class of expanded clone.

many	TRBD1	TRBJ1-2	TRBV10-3	CAISEGTGSNYGYTF	TGTGCCATCAGTGAGGGGACAGGGTCTAACTATGGCTACACCTTC
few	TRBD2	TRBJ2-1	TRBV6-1	CASSPTWTSGSQNEQFF	TGTGCCAGCAGTCCGACATGGACTAGCGGGAGTCAGAATGAGCAGTTCTTC
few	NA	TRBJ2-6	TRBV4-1	CASSHPVKGPGANVLTF	TGCGCCAGCAGCCATCCGGTGAAGGGTCCTGGGGCCAACGTCCTGACTTTC
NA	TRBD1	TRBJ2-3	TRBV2	CASSARDRGLLTTDTQYF	TGTGCCAGCAGTGCCCGGGACAGGGGGCTCCTTACCACAGATACGCAGTATTTT
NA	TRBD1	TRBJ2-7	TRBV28	CASSPSPGQGGEQYF	TGTGCCAGCAGTCCCTCCCCGGGACAGGGGGGCGAGCAGTACTTC
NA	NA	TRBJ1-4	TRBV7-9	CASSLGQANEKLFF	TGTGCCAGCAGCTTAGGGCAGGCTAATGAAAAACTGTTTTTT
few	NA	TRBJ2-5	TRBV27	CASSLNGYEYF	TGTGCCAGCAGTTTAAATGGGTATGAGTACTTC
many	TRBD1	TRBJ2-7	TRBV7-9	CASSFSGQTYEQYF	TGTGCCAGCAGCTTCTCGGGACAGACCTACGAGCAGTACTTC
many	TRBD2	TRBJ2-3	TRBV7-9	CASSAGLAGVADTQYF	TGTGCCAGCAGCGCTGGACTAGCGGGAGTGGCAGATACGCAGTATTTT
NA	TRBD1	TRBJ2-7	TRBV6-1	CASSKGGLSYEQYF	TGTGCCAGCAGTAAAGGGGGCCTCTCCTACGAGCAGTACTTC
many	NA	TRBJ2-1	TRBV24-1	CATSDTPPGGPYNEQFF	TGTGCCACCAGTGATACCCCCCCCGGGGGCCCCTACAATGAGCAGTTCTTC
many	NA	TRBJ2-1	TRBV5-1	CASSFQGYNEQFF	TGCGCCAGCAGCTTCCAGGGATACAATGAGCAGTTCTTC
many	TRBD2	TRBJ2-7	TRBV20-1	CSARDPRTSSYEQYF	TGCAGTGCTAGAGACCCCCGGACTAGCAGCTACGAGCAGTACTTC
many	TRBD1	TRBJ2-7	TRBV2	CASSEALRGQGYF	TGTGCCAGCAGTGAAGCGCTTCGTGGACAGGGGTACTTC
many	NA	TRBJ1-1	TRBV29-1	CSVSHGDTEAFF	TGCAGCGTGTCCCATGGAGACACTGAAGCTTTCTTT
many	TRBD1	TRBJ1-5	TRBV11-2	CASSPDRLRPQHF	TGTGCCAGCAGCCCGGACAGGCTACGACCCCAGCATTTT
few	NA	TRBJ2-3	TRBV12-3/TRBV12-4	CASSLAHAQYF	TGTGCCAGCAGTTTAGCGCATGCGCAGTATTTT
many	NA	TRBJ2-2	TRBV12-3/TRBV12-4	CASSSLDTGELFF	TGTGCCAGCAGTTCCCTCGATACCGGGGAGCTGTTTTTT
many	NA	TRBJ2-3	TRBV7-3	CASSSTSTDTQYF	TGTGCCAGCAGCTCCACCTCCACAGATACGCAGTATTTT
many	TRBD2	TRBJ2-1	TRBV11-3	CASSRGTSGTYNEQFF	TGTGCCAGCAGCCGAGGGACTAGCGGAACCTACAATGAGCAGTTCTTC
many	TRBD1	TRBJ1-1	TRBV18	CASSTATGGLAEAFF	TGTGCCAGCTCAACGGCGACAGGGGGTTTGGCTGAAGCTTTCTTT
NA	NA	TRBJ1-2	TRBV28	CASRSTINYGYTF	TGTGCCAGCAGATCGACAATCAACTATGGCTACACCTTC
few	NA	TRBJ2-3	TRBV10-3	CAISGGLPDPGAQYF	TGTGCCATCAGTGGGGGCCTACCCGACCCAGGTGCGCAGTATTTT
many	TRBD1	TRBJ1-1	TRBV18	CASSTGTGLEGVEAFF	TGTGCCAGCTCTACCGGGACAGGGCTGGAGGGGGTTGAAGCTTTCTTT
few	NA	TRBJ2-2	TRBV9	CASSVAQAANTGELFF	TGTGCCAGCAGCGTAGCACAGGCGGCGAACACCGGGGAGCTGTTTTTT
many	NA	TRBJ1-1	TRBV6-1	CASKPSGGQVATEAFF	TGTGCCAGCAAGCCCTCGGGGGGGCAAGTAGCGACTGAAGCTTTCTTT
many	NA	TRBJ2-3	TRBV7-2	CASSLAMGTDTQYF	TGTGCCAGCAGCTTAGCTATGGGAACAGATACGCAGTATTTT
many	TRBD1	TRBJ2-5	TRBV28	CASARQGTRETQYF	TGTGCCAGCGCCCGACAGGGGACTCGAGAGACCCAGTACTTC